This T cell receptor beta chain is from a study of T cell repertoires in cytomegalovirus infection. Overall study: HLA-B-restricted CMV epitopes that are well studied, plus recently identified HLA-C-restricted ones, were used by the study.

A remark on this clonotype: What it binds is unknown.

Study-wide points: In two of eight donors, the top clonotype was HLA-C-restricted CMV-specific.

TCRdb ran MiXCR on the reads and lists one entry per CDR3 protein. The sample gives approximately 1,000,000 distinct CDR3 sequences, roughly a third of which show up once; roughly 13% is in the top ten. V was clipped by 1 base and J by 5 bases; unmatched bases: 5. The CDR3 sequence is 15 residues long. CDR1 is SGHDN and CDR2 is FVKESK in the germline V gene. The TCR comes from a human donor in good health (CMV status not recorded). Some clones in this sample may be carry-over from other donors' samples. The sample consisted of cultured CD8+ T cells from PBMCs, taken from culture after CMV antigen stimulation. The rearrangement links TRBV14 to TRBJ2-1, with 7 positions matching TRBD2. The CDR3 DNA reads TGTGCCAGCAGCCAAGCCGGGGGGAGCGACAATGAGCAGTTCTTC. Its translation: CASSQAGGSDNEQFF.